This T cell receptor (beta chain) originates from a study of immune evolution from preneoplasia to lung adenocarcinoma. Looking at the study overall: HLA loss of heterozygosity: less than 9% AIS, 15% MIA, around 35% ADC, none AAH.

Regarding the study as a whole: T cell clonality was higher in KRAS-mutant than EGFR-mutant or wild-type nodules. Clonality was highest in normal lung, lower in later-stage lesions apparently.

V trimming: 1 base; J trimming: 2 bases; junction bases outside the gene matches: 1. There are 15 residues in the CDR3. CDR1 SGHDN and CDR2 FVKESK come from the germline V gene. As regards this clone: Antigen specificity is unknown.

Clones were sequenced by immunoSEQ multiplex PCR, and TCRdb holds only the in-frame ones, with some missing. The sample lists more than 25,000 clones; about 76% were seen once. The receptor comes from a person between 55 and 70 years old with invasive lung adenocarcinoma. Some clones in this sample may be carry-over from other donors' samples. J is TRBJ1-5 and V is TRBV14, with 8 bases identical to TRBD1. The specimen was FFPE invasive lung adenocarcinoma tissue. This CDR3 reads CASSQAGGGNQPQHF. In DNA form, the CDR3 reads TGTGCCAGCAGCCAAGCAGGGGGCGGCAATCAGCCCCAGCATTTT.